The entry below describes one T cell receptor (beta chain). This record belongs to a study of blood T cell repertoires in COVID-19. The wider study: Acute and convalescent COVID-19 samples came from the United States, Italy and Spain. Sample material is recorded as cDNA or gDNA derived from T cells, B-cell-depleted T cells, or PBMCs.

CDR3 length: 14 residues. V was cut by 1 base and J by 6 bases, with 10 bases left in between. Germline V CDR1 and CDR2: SGHAT, FQNNGV. Seattle-derived patients entered the study during active infection and were followed longitudinally. Original data processing: Reference gene primer amplification gave estimated nucleated cell counts. Sequencing used immunoSEQ multiplex PCR; TCRdb keeps in-frame clones, though not all of them. That table is the source of V, J and clone size, and D and trimming were worked out from the DNA. Counted here are 150,000 to 200,000 clones, roughly 84% occurring once; the ten biggest clones make up about 5.8%.

The chain is built from TRBV11-2 and TRBJ2-1; tentatively, D is TRBD2 (6 bases). This TCR was recovered from a woman between 50 and 59 years old with COVID-19, enrolled during active disease. The source material was peripheral blood. CDR3 region: CASSLGLVGNEQFF. CDR3 in DNA: TGTGCCAGCAGCTTAGGACTAGTAGGCAATGAGCAGTTCTTC.